A single sample is the source of the 5 T cell receptor beta chains below, sequenced in a study of identical twins (TCRdb year 2016). The receptor library was made with 5' RACE. The reads were generated on an Illumina HiSeq 2000. TCRdb trimmed public reads at Q25 via fastp, called clones via MiXCR and kept in-frame beta chains. Rows matching on CDR3 protein sequence are summarized as one entry with the most common DNA and genes. This sample holds about 520,000 distinct CDR3 sequences; approximately 22% were observed only once. The ten largest clones represent 0.91% of the sample. This sample also belongs to another study, concerning T cells expressing NK-cell markers.

The sequencing sample was made of CD4+ T cells sorted from blood. These receptors were taken from a woman aged 18-29 years in good health.

The V and J genes are TRBV5-5 and TRBJ2-1, with TRBD2 matching 13 bases. Germline CDR1 is SGHKS and CDR2 is YYEKEE (reference sequence). This CDR3 spans 14 amino acids. V gave up 5 bases and J gave up 16 bases; unmatched junction bases: 12. CDR3 nucleotides: TGTGCCAGCAGTTGGACTAGCGGGAGCAGTGGGGGATTCTTC. It specifies CASSWTSGSSGGFF.

A few counts support this clonotype. The rearrangement uses TRBV9 and TRBJ1-1; D not resolved. Germline V gene lookup returns CDR1 SGDLS and CDR2 YYNGEE. With 0 bases removed from V and 3 bases from J, the gap between germline ends came to 6 bases. The CDR3 length is 13 residues. CDR3 nucleotides: TGTGCCAGCAGCGTAGAGAGGGACACTGAAGCTTTCTTT. As protein: CASSVERDTEAFF.

V usage is TRBV11-3 and J usage is TRBJ1-2; no reliable D call. This CDR3 is built from 12 residues. Germline-derived CDR1 and CDR2 are SGHNT and YENEEA. Trimming stripped 4 bases from V and 7 bases from J, with 10 bases between. The chain's CDR3 is CASSSLDLGYTF. Written as DNA, the CDR3 is TGTGCCAGCAGCTCTTTAGACCTTGGCTACACCTTC.

The V and J genes are TRBV5-1 and TRBJ2-3; a possible D gene is TRBD1 (6 bases). Trimming removed 1 base at V and 4 bases at J, with 13 bases between. This CDR3 spans 15 amino acids. In germline, CDR1 is SGHRS, CDR2 YFSETQ. CDR3 bases: TGCGCCAGCAGCTTGCAGGGGCCGGTCGCAGATACGCAGTATTTT. Its translation is CASSLQGPVADTQYF.

V gene TRBV29-1 combines with J gene TRBJ2-1; TRBD2 agrees at 13 bases. The CDR3 sequence is 18 residues long. Germline V CDR1 and CDR2: SQVTM, ANQGSEA. CDR3 nucleotide sequence: TGCAGTGGGGAGGGACTAGCGGGACCATCCCCCCTTGGCGATGAGCAGTTCTTC. This sequence encodes CSGEGLAGPSPLGDEQFF.